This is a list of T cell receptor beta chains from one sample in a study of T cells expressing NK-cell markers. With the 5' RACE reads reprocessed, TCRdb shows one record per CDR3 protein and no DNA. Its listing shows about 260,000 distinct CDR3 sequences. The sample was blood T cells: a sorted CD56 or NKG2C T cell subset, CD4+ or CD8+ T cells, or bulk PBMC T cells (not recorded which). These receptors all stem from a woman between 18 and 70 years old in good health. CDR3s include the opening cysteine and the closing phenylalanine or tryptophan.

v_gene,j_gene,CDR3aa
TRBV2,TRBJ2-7,CASSVPGLPYEQYF
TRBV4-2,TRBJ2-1,CASMGYNEQFF
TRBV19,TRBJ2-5,CASTKGMWEGEETQYF
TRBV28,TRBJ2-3,CASSLAGDGTDTQYF
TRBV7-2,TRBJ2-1,CASSFVEGLIGEQFF
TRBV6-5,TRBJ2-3,CASSSTKTSRSTDTQYF
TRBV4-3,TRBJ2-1,CASSQDGTRGGEQFF
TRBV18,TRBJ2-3,CASSPGTGTDTQYF
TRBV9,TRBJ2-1,CASSHESSSLYNEQFF
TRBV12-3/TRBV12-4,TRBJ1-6,CASRRQWRSPLHF
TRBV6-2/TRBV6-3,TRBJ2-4,CASSGTGLALDIQYF
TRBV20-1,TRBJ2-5,CSAYPLQRVQETQYF
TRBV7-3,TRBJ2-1,CASSFAGTRKNEQFF
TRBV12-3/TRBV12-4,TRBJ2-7,CASSLKQTGTGAYEQYF
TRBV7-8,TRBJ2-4,CASSPRDRKNIQYF
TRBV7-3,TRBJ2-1,CASSPGQGRSSYNEQFF
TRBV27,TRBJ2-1,CASSFRARGLANLHEQFF
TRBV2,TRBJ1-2,CASSDVGAVSGYTF
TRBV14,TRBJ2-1,CASSRSSGSYNEQFF
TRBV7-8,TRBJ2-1,CATRQGVHNEQFF
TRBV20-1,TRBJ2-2,CSARALGRGNTGELFF
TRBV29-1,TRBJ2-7,CSGGQGASEQYF
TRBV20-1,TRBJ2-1,CSARDPGSGNEQFF
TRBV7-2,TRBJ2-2,CASSSTGPGELFF
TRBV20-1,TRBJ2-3,CSAKRAGQSLSTDTQYF
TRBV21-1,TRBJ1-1,CASSIDSPEAFF
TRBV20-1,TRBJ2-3,CSAPRTSSTDTQYF
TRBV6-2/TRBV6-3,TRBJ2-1,CASSPLLAAYNEQFF
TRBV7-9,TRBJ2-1,CASSLDRTSDEQFF
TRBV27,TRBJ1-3,CASTAQGGSGNTIYF
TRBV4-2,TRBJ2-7,CASSQERVGLATYYEQYF
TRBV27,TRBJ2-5,CASRRTGRQETQYF
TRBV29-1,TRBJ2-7,CSVVRDAYEQYF
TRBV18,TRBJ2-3,CASSPLASGGTDTQYF
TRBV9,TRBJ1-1,CASSAGVFRNTEAFF
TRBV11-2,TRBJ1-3,CASSLDTIGSGNTIYF
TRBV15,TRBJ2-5,CATSRDVNPQETQYF
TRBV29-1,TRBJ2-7,CSVGDAYEQYF
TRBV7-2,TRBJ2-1,CASSLRGSSYNEQFF
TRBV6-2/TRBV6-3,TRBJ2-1,CAITRPGLSYNEQFF
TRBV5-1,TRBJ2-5,CATNRGGGYQETQYF
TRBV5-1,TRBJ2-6,CASSLAPLSGANVLTF
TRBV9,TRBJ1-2,CASSVVGRGGYGYTF
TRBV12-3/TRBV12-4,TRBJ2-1,CASRWWQGDNEQFF
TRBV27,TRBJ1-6,CASNNPTARGSPLHF
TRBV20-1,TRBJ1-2,CSAPRTGINYGYTF
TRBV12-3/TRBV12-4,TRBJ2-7,CASSLYGSEQYF
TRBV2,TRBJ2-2,CASSAPTSGGQNTGELFF
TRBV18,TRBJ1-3,CASSPGRTSGNTIYF
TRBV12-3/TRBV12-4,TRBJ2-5,CATGTSGEETQYF
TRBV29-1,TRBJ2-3,CSDQTGVGDTQYF
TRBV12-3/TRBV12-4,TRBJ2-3,CASSGDFGSTDTQYF
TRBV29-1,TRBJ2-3,CSVDSTDTQYF
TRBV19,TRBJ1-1,CASSETGDTEAFF